Presented here are 6 T cell receptor beta chains from one specimen sequenced in a study of blood T cells in healthy people across ages. A second PCR of about 6 to 12 cycles used a sample-barcoded 5' primer and a J-beta primer mix. Each CDR3 protein gets one entry after TCRdb re-called the 5' RACE reads with MiXCR. The repertoire holds roughly 800,000 distinct CDR3 sequences, with roughly 25% as singletons. These data were also reused for a study on T cells of mothers and their children.

Sequencing was carried out using blood. The receptor set was obtained from a boy between 10 and 17 years old in good health.

This clonotype was recorded many times. The CDR3 region is CASRPPGGSYEQYF. The CDR3 coding sequence is TGTGCCAGCAGGCCCCCGGGGGGGTCCTACGAGCAGTACTTC. The chain recombines TRBV28 with TRBJ2-5; 8 bases line up with TRBD2. The J call may be incorrect, as the DNA end agrees better with TRBJ2-7. Germline V CDR1 and CDR2: MDHEN, SYDVKM. CDR3 length: 14 amino acids.

The CDR3 sequence is CASSPRLLSSGANVLTF. The CDR3 DNA follows: TGTGCCAGCAGCCCCCGACTGCTGAGCTCTGGGGCCAACGTCCTGACTTTC. The V call is TRBV7-9, the J call TRBJ2-6; the D is unclear. The CDR3 runs to 17 residues. Germline CDR1 and CDR2: SEHNR and FQNEAQ (reference sequence). V was cut by 5 bases and J by 0 bases, with 14 bases left in between. Full variable domain (outside the CDR3, taken from reference TRBV7-9 and TRBJ2-6): DTGVSQNPRHKITKRGQNVTFRCDPISEHNRLYWYRQTLGQGPEFLTYFQNEAQLEKSRLLSDRFSAERPKGSFSTLEIQRTEQGDSAMYLCASSPRLLSSGANVLTFGAGSRLTVL.

This clonotype has more than one count but fewer than ten. V usage is TRBV7-9 and J usage is TRBJ2-5; 9 nucleotides align to TRBD2. The closer fit of TRBJ2-7 to the DNA end suggests the J call may be wrong. CDR1 SEHNR and CDR2 FQNEAQ come from the germline V gene (reference sequence). The CDR3 is 18 amino acids. In nucleotides, the CDR3 is TGTGCCAGCAGCTTAGTAACAGGGTCTAGCGGGATTGTCTACGAGCAGTACTTC. This codes for CASSLVTGSSGIVYEQYF.

This clonotype was counted only a few times. The chain recombines TRBV10-3 with TRBJ2-5; D gene ambiguous. Germline values: CDR1 ENHRY, CDR2 SYGVKD. The V end was cut by 2 bases, the J end by 2 bases, with 6 bases between. The CDR3 has 13 amino acids. The CDR3 DNA reads as TGTGCCATCAGTGAGACGGTACAAGAGACCCAGTACTTC. It codes for CAISETVQETQYF.

This chain links TRBV3-1 with TRBJ2-7; 8 positions agree with TRBD2. V shed 2 bases and J 6 bases; nucleotides not matched to a gene: 9. This CDR3 contains 15 residues. The germline gives CDR1 LGHDT, CDR2 YNNKEL (reference sequence). In DNA form, the CDR3 reads TGTGCCAGCAGCCAAATGTTAGCGGGGAGTGGCGAGCAGTACTTC. Translating gives CASSQMLAGSGEQYF.

This clonotype was observed a few times. The genes are TRBV6-6 and TRBJ2-7; no firm D call. The germline V and J ends were trimmed by 0 bases and 6 bases, with 15 bases remaining between them. This CDR3 region has 15 residues. Germline assignment: CDR1 MNHNY and CDR2 SVGAGI (reference sequence). The CDR3 coding sequence is TGTGCCAGCAGTTACTCGATGCAGCTCGGTCTCGAGCAGTACTTC. This sequence encodes CASSYSMQLGLEQYF.